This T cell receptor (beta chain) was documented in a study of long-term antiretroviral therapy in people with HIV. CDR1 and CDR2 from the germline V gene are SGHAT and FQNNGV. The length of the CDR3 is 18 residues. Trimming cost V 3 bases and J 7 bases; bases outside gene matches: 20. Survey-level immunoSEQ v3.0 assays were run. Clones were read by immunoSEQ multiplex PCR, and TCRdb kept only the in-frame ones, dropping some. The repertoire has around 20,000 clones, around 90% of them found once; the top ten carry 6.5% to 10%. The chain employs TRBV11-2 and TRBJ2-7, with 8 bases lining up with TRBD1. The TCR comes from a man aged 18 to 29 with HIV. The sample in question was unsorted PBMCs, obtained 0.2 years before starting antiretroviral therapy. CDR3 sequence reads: CASSFWPRGRGQSGEQYF. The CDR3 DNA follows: TGTGCCAGCAGCTTTTGGCCTCGGGGCAGGGGGCAGTCGGGAGAGCAGTACTTC.